A single sample gave rise to the 24 T cell receptor beta chains below, sequenced in a study of identical twins. MiXCR was run by TCRdb on the 5' RACE reads, yielding one entry per CDR3 protein. The table lists about 220,000 distinct CDR3 sequences, 7% to 8.5% of them singletons. This same sample was also part of a study on yellow fever vaccine responses in identical twins.

The specimen sequenced was CD8+ T cells sorted from blood. The receptors here all came from a woman younger than 35 in good health.

This clonotype was detected a few times. This chain links TRBV13 with TRBJ2-1; no clear D gene. The V end lost 5 bases, the J end lost 7 bases, and 9 bases lay between the germline ends. The CDR3 runs to 12 residues. CDR1 PRHDT and CDR2 FYEKMQ come from the germline V gene (reference sequence). CDR3 nucleotide sequence: TGTGCCAGCAGCCCTCTATCTAATGAGCAGTTCTTC. Amino acid sequence: CASSPLSNEQFF.

The rearrangement joins TRBV15 to TRBJ1-1, with 7 bases that match TRBD1. Germline V CDR1 and CDR2: LNHNV, YYDKDF (reference sequence). The CDR3 length is 16 residues. V trimming: 0 bases; J trimming: 6 bases; junction bases outside the gene matches: 10. CDR3 DNA: TGTGCCACCAGCAGAGACACAGGGGCACTGTGGGCTGAAGCTTTCTTT. Translated, it gives CATSRDTGALWAEAFF. Based on the CDR3 plus reference TRBV15 and TRBJ1-1, the full variable domain is DAMVIQNPRYQVTQFGKPVTLSCSQTLNHNVMYWYQQKSSQAPKLLFHYYDKDFNNEADTPDNFQSRRPNTSFCFLDIRSPGLGDTAMYLCATSRDTGALWAEAFFGQGTRLTVV.

This clonotype was counted ten times or more. CDR3 protein: CASHSLQGLNYGYTF. CDR3 DNA sequence: TGTGCCAGCCACTCCCTACAGGGACTTAACTATGGCTACACCTTC. J is TRBJ1-2 and V is TRBV12-3 or TRBV12-4; a weak D match, TRBD1 (6 bases). Trimming shortened V by 8 bases and J by 1 base, and 17 bases separated the two germline ends. The CDR3 length is 15 residues.

This clonotype was observed a handful of times. The CDR3 DNA reads TGTGCCAGCAGCTGGGGCCGCGAAGGTTACGAGCAGTACTTC. Its protein is CASSWGREGYEQYF. V usage is TRBV7-9 and J usage is TRBJ2-7, with a possible D match to TRBD1 (5 bases). This CDR3 contains 14 residues. The V gene lost 4 bases and the J gene lost 4 bases, with 14 bases spanning the gap. The germline V gene has CDR1 SEHNR and CDR2 FQNEAQ (reference sequence).

J is TRBJ2-3 and V is TRBV11-2; 13 nucleotides line up with TRBD2. Germline V gives CDR1 SGHAT, CDR2 FQNNGV. The V and J ends lost 5 bases and 6 bases, in that order; junction bases with no gene match: 8. This CDR3 has 16 amino acids. CDR3 loop: CASSVTSGRLGDTQYF. In nucleotides, the CDR3 is TGTGCCAGCAGCGTGACTAGCGGGAGGCTTGGGGATACGCAGTATTTT.

This clonotype was detected only a few times. This chain uses TRBV7-9 with TRBJ1-5, with TRBD1 identical over 7 bases. V lost 5 bases to trimming and J lost 2 bases; unmatched junction nucleotides: 9. Germline V gene sequence: CDR1 SEHNR, CDR2 FQNEAQ (reference sequence). The CDR3 covers 16 residues. For the CDR3, the DNA is TGTGCCAGCAGCCCACAGGGGACCGGGGGCAATCAGCCCCAGCATTTT. It is translated as CASSPQGTGGNQPQHF.

This rearrangement joins TRBV2 to TRBJ1-4; D unresolved. This CDR3 contains 15 residues. Trimming shortened V by 1 base and J by 0 bases, and 6 bases separated the two germline ends. Germline V gene lookup returns CDR1 SNHLY and CDR2 FYNNEI. The CDR3 region has the DNA TGTGCCAGCAGTGAAGGGGCAGCAACTAATGAAAAACTGTTTTTT. It specifies CASSEGAATNEKLFF. The whole variable domain, filled in from reference TRBV2 and TRBJ1-4, reads EPEVTQTPSHQVTQMGQEVILRCVPISNHLYFYWYRQILGQKVEFLVSFYNNEISEKSEIFDDQFSVERPDGSNFTLKIRSTKLEDSAMYFCASSEGAATNEKLFFGSGTQLSVL.

This clonotype was detected a few times. The V and J genes are TRBV6-5 and TRBJ2-1; the D is unclear. V lost 1 base and J lost 8, with 12 bases in between. The CDR3 is 14 residues long. Germline loops: CDR1 MNHEY, CDR2 SVGAGI. This CDR3 is CASSYLVGADEQFF. The DNA of the CDR3 is TGTGCCAGCAGTTACTTAGTCGGAGCCGATGAGCAGTTCTTC.

This chain links TRBV5-6 with TRBJ2-1; possibly TRBD2 for D (6 bases). V was pared by 4 bases and J by 7 bases, with 15 bases between. CDR1 is SGHDT and CDR2 is YYEEEE in the germline V gene. This CDR3 spans 14 amino acids. The DNA for the CDR3 is TGTGCCAGCAGCCCCCCAGGGAGGTCGAATGAGCAGTTCTTC. As protein: CASSPPGRSNEQFF.

This clonotype was observed many times. The chain is built from TRBV25-1 and TRBJ1-5; D gene uncertain. Germline-derived CDR1 and CDR2 are MGHDK and SYGVNS. V was cut by 2 bases and J by 0 bases, with 5 bases left in between. This CDR3 contains 14 residues. The CDR3 sequence: CASSELSSNQPQHF. CDR3 in DNA: TGTGCCAGCAGTGAACTGAGTAGCAATCAGCCCCAGCATTTT.

There are a few counts of this clonotype. The V gene is TRBV7-9, the J gene TRBJ2-2; TRBD2 aligns across 10 bases. The J segment lost 4 bases and the V segment lost 5 bases, leaving 7 bases of the junction unmatched. From germline, CDR1 is SEHNR and CDR2 FQNEAQ (reference sequence). The CDR3 has 16 amino acids. As DNA, the CDR3 is TGTGCCAGCAGCCCTCTAGCGGGGGCAACCACCGGGGAGCTGTTTTTT. It encodes CASSPLAGATTGELFF.

The chain is built from TRBV4-1 and TRBJ2-7; no firm D call. Trimming cost V 2 bases and J 3 bases, with 8 bases left between them. In germline, CDR1 is MGHRA, CDR2 YSYEKL. The CDR3 length is 13 residues. The CDR3 sequence is CASSQPWGYEQYF. For the CDR3, the DNA is TGCGCCAGCAGCCAACCCTGGGGCTACGAGCAGTACTTC.

This clonotype showed up just a few times. This chain links TRBV11-2 with TRBJ2-3; a possible D gene is TRBD2 (6 bases). V lost 4 bases and J lost 2, with 25 bases in between. The CDR3 length is 19 residues. Germline lookup yields CDR1 SGHAT and CDR2 FQNNGV. The chain's CDR3 is CASSSSPLPRGIDTDTQYF. DNA of the CDR3: TGTGCCAGCAGCTCAAGTCCGTTGCCTCGGGGGATCGACACAGATACGCAGTATTTT. Supplemented by reference TRBV11-2 and TRBJ2-3, the full variable domain reads EAGVAQSPRYKIIEKRQSVAFWCNPISGHATLYWYQQILGQGPKLLIQFQNNGVVDDSQLPKDRFSAERLKGVDSTLKIQPAKLEDSAVYLCASSSSPLPRGIDTDTQYFGPGTRLTVL.

V usage is TRBV5-4 and J usage is TRBJ2-5, with D unclear. Trimming removed 2 bases from V and 5 bases from J, with 10 bases in between. Germline CDR1 SGHNT, CDR2 YYREEE (reference sequence). CDR3 length: 13 amino acids. The CDR3 DNA follows: TGTGCCAGCAGCTTCGCAGGAGAGGAGACCCAGTACTTC. Amino acids: CASSFAGEETQYF.

This clonotype was seen repeatedly, ten times or more. The chain links TRBV5-1 to TRBJ2-3, with 7 nucleotides matching TRBD1. This CDR3 spans 15 amino acids. V was clipped by 2 bases and J by 2 bases; unmatched bases: 5. Germline CDR1 is SGHRS and CDR2 is YFSETQ. The CDR3 here is CASSLGTENTDTQYF. The CDR3, as DNA: TGCGCCAGCAGCTTAGGGACAGAAAACACAGATACGCAGTATTTT. Full variable domain (remainder filled in from reference TRBV5-1 and TRBJ2-3): KAGVTQTPRYLIKTRGQQVTLSCSPISGHRSVSWYQQTPGQGLQFLFEYFSETQRNKGNFPGRFSGRQFSNSRSEMNVSTLELGDSALYLCASSLGTENTDTQYFGPGTRLTVL.

Ten or more counts support this clonotype. The rearrangement links TRBV29-1 to TRBJ2-1; 10 nucleotides align to TRBD1. With 3 bases clipped from V and 3 bases from J, the junction kept 2 bases outside the gene matches. The germline V gene has CDR1 SQVTM and CDR2 ANQGSEA. The CDR3 contains 14 residues. In nucleotides, the CDR3 is TGCAGCGTTGAGGGACAGGGGCTCTACAATGAGCAGTTCTTC. It codes for CSVEGQGLYNEQFF.

This clonotype occurred a few times. The chain carries TRBV20-1 and TRBJ2-1; 11 bases are shared with TRBD2. Trimming cost V 1 base and J 2 bases; bases outside gene matches: 4. The CDR3 sequence is 16 residues long. The germline CDR1 and CDR2 sequences are DFQATT and SNEGSKA (reference sequence). The CDR3 DNA follows: TGCAGTGCTAGAGCCCTAGCGGGGGGAGCCTACAATGAGCAGTTCTTC. Its protein is CSARALAGGAYNEQFF.

In this sample, this clonotype turned up many times. The genes are TRBV6-5 and TRBJ1-5; possibly TRBD1 for D (5 bases). Between the trimmed V and J ends, which lost 2 bases and 4 bases, there was a span of 9 bases. This CDR3 comprises 14 residues. Germline values: CDR1 MNHEY, CDR2 SVGAGI. CDR3 residues: CASSYGATNQPQHF. CDR3 in DNA: TGTGCCAGCAGTTACGGGGCAACTAATCAGCCCCAGCATTTT.

This clonotype was seen a few times. V is TRBV5-5 and J is TRBJ2-4, with D hard to call. The CDR3 totals 13 residues. Germline values: CDR1 SGHKS, CDR2 YYEKEE (reference sequence). Trimming cost V 1 base and J 5 bases, with 7 bases left between them. The CDR3 DNA is TGTGCCAGCAGCTTGAGTAATCAAAACATTCAGTACTTC. The encoded protein is CASSLSNQNIQYF.

The sample holds a few counts of this clonotype. The V and J genes are TRBV4-1 and TRBJ2-7; perhaps TRBD2 as D (6 bases). The CDR3 loop spans 18 amino acids. With 2 bases removed from V and 5 bases from J, the gap between germline ends came to 25 bases. The germline V gene has CDR1 MGHRA and CDR2 YSYEKL. CDR3 bases: TGCGCCAGCAGCCAACAACCCCTTTACGGGAGTGAATCCCACGAGCAGTACTTC. Its protein is CASSQQPLYGSESHEQYF.

The rearrangement uses TRBV11-3 and TRBJ2-1; TRBD2 agrees at 7 bases. V lost 0 bases and J lost 6; bases outside the gene matches: 5. The CDR3 contains 15 residues. Germline V gene sequence: CDR1 SGHNT, CDR2 YENEEA. CDR3 loop: CASSLDPSGTNEQFF. The DNA for the CDR3 is TGTGCCAGCAGCTTAGACCCCAGCGGGACCAATGAGCAGTTCTTC.

V usage is TRBV2 and J usage is TRBJ2-1; 8 nucleotides align to TRBD2. V lost 2 bases to trimming and J lost 5 bases; unmatched junction nucleotides: 2. There are 14 residues in the CDR3. CDR1 and CDR2 (germline): SNHLY, FYNNEI. This chain's CDR3 is CASSEPGGNNEQFF. Written as DNA, the CDR3 is TGTGCCAGCAGTGAACCGGGGGGGAACAATGAGCAGTTCTTC.

This clonotype was detected ten times or more. The rearrangement uses TRBV29-1 and TRBJ2-7; 9 bases map to TRBD1. Germline V gives CDR1 SQVTM, CDR2 ANQGSEA. The ends lost 7 bases at V and 2 bases at J; junction bases unmatched: 12. CDR3 length: 15 residues. CDR3 sequence (DNA): TGCAGCGCCCGCGTCCGGGACAGGGCAACCTACGAGCAGTACTTC. Translation gives CSARVRDRATYEQYF.

This clonotype has a count of ten or more. The rearrangement uses TRBV5-1 and TRBJ2-1; D could derive from TRBD1 or TRBD2 (5 bases each). This CDR3 comprises 15 residues. The V gene lost 8 bases and the J gene lost 1 base, with 16 bases spanning the gap. CDR1 is SGHRS, CDR2 YFSETQ, per germline. Here the CDR3 DNA reads TGCGCCAGTTCGCTAAGGGGCGGGTCCTACAATGAGCAGTTCTTC. Protein sequence: CASSLRGGSYNEQFF.